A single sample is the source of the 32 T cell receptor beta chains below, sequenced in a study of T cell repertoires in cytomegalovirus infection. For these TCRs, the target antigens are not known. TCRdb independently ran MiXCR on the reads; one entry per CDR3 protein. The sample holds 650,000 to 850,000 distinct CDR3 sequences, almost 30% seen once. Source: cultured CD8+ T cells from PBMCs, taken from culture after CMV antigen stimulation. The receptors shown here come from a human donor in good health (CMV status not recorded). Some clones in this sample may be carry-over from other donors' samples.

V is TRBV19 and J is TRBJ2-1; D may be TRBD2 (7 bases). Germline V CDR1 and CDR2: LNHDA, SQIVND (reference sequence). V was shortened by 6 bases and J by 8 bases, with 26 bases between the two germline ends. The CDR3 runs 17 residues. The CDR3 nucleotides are TGTGCCAGTAGAAAGCTTCAAGGGGGGGCCATTTACTATGAGCAGTTCTTC. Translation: CASRKLQGGAIYYEQFF.

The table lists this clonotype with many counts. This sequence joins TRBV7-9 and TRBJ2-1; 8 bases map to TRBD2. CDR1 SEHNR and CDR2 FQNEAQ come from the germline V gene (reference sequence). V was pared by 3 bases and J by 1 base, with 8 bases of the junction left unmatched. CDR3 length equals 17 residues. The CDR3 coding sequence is TGTGCCAGCAGCTTGCCCGTTAGCGGGGAATCCTACAATGAGCAGTTCTTC. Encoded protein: CASSLPVSGESYNEQFF.

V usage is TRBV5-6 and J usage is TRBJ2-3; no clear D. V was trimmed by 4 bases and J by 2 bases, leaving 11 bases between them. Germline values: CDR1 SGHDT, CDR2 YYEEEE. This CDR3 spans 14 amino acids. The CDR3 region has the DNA TGTGCCAGCAGCAACGGACGCTTCACAGATACGCAGTATTTT. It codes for CASSNGRFTDTQYF.

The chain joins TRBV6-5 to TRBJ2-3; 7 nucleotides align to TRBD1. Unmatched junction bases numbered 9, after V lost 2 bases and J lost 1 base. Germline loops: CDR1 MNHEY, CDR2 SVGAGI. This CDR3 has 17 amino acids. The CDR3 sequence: CASSYAQTGSRTDTQYF. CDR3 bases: TGTGCCAGCAGTTACGCCCAGACAGGGAGCCGCACAGATACGCAGTATTTT.

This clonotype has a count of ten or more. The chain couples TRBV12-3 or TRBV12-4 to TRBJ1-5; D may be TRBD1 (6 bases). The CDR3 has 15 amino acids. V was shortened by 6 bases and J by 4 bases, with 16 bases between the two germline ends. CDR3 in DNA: TGTGCCAGCAGCTTGGGGGGGGGCTTTAATCAGCCCCAGCATTTT. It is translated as CASSLGGGFNQPQHF.

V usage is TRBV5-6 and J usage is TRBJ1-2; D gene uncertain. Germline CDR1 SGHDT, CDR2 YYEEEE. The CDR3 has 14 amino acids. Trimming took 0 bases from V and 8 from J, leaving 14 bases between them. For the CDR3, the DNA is TGTGCCAGCAGCTTGGGTTTGGGCTTCAGGGGCTACACCTTC. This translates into CASSLGLGFRGYTF.

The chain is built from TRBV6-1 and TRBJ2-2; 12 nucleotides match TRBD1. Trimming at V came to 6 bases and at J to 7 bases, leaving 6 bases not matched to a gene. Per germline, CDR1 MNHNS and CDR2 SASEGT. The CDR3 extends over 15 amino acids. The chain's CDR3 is CASSRDRGPIGELFF. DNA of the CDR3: TGTGCCAGCAGCCGGGACAGGGGGCCGATCGGGGAGCTGTTTTTT.

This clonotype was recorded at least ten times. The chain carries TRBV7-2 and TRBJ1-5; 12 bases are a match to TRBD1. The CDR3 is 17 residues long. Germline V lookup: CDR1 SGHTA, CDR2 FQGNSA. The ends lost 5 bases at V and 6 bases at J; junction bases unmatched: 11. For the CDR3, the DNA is TGTGCCAGCAGCCACGACCGGGACAGGGGGCCGGGTCAGCCCCAGCATTTT. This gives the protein CASSHDRDRGPGQPQHF.

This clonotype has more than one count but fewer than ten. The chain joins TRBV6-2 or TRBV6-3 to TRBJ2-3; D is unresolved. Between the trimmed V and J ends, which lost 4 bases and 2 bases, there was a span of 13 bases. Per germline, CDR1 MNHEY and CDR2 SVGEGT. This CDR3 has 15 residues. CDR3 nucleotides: TGTGCCAGCAGTTTTTCGAGGACCTACACAGATACGCAGTATTTT. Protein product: CASSFSRTYTDTQYF.

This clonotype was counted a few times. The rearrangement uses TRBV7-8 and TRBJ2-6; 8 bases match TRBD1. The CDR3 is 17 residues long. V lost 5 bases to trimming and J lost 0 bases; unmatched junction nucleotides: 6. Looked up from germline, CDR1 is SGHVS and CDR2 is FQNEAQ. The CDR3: CASSGGQGFSGANVLTF. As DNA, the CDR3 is TGTGCCAGCAGCGGCGGACAGGGTTTCTCTGGGGCCAACGTCCTGACTTTC.

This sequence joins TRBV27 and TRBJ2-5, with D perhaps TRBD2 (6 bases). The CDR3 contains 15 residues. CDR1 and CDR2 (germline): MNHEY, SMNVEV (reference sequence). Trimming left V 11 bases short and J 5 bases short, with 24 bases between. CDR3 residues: CASSPGGWMGETQYF. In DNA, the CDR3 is TGTGCCTCTTCCCCCGGGGGATGGATGGGGGAGACCCAGTACTTC.

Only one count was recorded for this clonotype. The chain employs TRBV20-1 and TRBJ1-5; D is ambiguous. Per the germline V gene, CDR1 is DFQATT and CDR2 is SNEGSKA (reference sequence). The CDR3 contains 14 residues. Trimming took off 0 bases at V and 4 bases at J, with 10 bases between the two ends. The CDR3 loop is CSARDKETNQPQHF. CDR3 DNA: TGCAGTGCTAGAGATAAGGAGACGAATCAGCCCCAGCATTTT.

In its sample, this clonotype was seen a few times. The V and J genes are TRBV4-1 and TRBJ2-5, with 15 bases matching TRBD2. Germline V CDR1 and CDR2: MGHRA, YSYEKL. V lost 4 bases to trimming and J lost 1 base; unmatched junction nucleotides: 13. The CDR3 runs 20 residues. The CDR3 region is CASSRQPGLAGGRGQETQYF. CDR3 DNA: TGCGCCAGCAGCCGCCAGCCGGGACTAGCGGGGGGACGGGGCCAAGAGACCCAGTACTTC.

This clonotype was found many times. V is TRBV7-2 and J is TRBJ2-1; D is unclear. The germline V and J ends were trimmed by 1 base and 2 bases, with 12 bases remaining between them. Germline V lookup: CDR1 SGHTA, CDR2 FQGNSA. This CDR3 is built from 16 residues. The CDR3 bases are TGTGCCAGCAGCTTAGTCGCCAGGCTCCCCTACAATGAGCAGTTCTTC. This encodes CASSLVARLPYNEQFF.

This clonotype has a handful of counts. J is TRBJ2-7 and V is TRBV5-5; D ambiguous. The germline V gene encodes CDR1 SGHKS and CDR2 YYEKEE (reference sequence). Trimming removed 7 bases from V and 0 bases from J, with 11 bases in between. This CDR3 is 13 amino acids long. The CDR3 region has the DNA TGTGCCAGCCGCCCAGGCACCTCCTACGAGCAGTACGTC. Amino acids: CASRPGTSYEQYV.

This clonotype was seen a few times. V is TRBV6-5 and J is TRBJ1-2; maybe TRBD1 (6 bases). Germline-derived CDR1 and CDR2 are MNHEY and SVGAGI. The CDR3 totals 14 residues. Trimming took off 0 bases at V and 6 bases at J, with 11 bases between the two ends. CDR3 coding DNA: TGTGCCAGCAGTTACTCGATAGGGGGAGATGGCTACACCTTC. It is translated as CASSYSIGGDGYTF.

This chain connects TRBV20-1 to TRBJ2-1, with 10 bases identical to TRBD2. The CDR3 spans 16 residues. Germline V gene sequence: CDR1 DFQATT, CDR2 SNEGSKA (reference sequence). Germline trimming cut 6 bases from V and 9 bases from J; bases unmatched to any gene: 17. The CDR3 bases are TGCAGTGCGCTGGGTCAATGGACTAGCGGATGGGGTGAGCAGTTCTTC. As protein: CSALGQWTSGWGEQFF.

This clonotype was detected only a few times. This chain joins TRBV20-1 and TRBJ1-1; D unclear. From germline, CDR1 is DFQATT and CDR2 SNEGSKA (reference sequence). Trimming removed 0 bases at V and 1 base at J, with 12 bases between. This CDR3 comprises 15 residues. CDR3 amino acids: CSARDLAQSNTEAFF. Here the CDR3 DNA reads TGCAGTGCTAGAGATTTGGCCCAGTCGAACACTGAAGCTTTCTTT.

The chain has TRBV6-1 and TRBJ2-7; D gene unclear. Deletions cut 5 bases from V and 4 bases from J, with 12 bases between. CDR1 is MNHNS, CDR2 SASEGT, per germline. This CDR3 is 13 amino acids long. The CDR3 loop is CASSPRAEYEQYV. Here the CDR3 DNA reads TGTGCCAGCAGTCCACGGGCCGAGTACGAGCAGTACGTC.

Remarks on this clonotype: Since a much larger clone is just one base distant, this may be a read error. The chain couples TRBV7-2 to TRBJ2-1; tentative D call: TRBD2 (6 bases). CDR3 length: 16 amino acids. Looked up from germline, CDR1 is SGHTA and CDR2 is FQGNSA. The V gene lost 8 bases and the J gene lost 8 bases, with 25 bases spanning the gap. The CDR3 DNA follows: TGTGCCAGCGGCCACCTCTTCATGGCGGGGCGCTATGAGCAGTTCTTC. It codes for CASGHLFMAGRYEQFF. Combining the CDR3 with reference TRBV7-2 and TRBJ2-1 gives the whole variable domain GAGVSQSPSNKVTEKGKDVELRCDPISGHTALYWYRQSLGQGLEFLIYFQGNSAPDKSGLPSDRFSAERTGGSVSTLTIQRTQQEDSAVYLCASGHLFMAGRYEQFFGPGTRLTVL.

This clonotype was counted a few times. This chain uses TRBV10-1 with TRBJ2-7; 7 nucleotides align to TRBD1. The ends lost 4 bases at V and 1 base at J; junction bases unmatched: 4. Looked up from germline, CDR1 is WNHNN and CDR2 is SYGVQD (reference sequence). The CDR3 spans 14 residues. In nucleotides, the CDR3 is TGCGCCAGCAGTGGCGACAGGGATTCCTACGAGCAGTACTTC. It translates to CASSGDRDSYEQYF.

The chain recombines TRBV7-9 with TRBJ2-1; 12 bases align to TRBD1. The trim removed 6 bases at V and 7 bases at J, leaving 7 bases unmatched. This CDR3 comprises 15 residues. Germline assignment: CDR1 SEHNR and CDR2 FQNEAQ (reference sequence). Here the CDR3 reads CASSPRDRGPNEQFF. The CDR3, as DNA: TGTGCCAGCAGTCCCCGGGACAGGGGGCCTAATGAGCAGTTCTTC.

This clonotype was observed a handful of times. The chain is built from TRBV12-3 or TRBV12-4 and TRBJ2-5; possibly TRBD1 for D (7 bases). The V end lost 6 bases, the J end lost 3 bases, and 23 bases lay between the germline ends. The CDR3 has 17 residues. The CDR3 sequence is CASSNLQGGPIKETQYF. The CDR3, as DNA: TGTGCCAGCAGCAACCTCCAGGGGGGACCGATCAAAGAGACCCAGTACTTC.

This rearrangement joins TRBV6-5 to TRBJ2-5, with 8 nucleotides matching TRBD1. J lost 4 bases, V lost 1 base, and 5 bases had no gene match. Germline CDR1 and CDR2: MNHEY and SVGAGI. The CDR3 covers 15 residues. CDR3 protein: CASSYFQGARETQYF. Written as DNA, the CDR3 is TGTGCCAGCAGTTACTTTCAGGGGGCGCGAGAGACCCAGTACTTC.

CDR3 sequence reads: CASSFSSGTNEKLFF. In nucleotides, the CDR3 is TGTGCCAGCAGCTTTTCGTCCGGGACTAATGAAAAACTGTTTTTT. The chain recombines TRBV7-6 with TRBJ1-4; D is uncertain. Trimming took 3 bases from V and 2 from J, leaving 10 bases between them. There are 15 residues in the CDR3. The germline CDR1 and CDR2 sequences are SGHVS and FNYEAQ.

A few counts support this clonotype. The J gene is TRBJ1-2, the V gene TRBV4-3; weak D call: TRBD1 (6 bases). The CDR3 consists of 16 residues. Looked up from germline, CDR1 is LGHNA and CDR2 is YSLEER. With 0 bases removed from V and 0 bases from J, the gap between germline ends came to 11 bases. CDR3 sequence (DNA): TGCGCCAGCAGCCAAGAGTATGGGACACCTAACTATGGCTACACCTTC. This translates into CASSQEYGTPNYGYTF.

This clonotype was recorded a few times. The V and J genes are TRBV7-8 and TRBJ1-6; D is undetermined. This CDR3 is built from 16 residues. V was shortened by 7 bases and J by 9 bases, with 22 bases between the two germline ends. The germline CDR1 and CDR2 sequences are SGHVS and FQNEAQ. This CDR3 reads CASTFGSPIASSPLHF. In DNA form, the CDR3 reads TGTGCCAGCACCTTCGGGAGTCCCATAGCTAGTTCACCCCTCCACTTT.

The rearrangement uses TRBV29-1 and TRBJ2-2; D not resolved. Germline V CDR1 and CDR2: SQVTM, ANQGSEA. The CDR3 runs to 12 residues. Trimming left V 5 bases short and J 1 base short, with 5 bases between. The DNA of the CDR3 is TGCAGCGTTCTCGGGAACACCGGGGAGCTGTTTTTT. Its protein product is CSVLGNTGELFF.

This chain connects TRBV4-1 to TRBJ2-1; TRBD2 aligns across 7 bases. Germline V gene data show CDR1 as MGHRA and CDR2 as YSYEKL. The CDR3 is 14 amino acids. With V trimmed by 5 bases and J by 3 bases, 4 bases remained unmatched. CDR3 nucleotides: TGCGCCAGCAGCACTGCGGGGGACTACAATGAGCAGTTCTTC. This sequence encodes CASSTAGDYNEQFF.

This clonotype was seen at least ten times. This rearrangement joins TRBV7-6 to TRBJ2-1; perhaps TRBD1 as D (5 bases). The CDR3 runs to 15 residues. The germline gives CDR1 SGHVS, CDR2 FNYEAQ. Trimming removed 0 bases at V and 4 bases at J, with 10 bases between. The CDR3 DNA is TGTGCCAGCAGCTTAGCGGCAGGGTCGTACAATGAGCAGTTCTTC. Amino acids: CASSLAAGSYNEQFF.

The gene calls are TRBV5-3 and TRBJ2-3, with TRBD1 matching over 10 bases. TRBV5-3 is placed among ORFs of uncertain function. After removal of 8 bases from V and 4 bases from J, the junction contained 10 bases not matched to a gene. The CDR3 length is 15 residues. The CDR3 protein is CASRGGQGRPDTQYF. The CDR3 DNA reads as TGTGCCAGCAGAGGGGGACAGGGGCGACCAGATACGCAGTATTTT.

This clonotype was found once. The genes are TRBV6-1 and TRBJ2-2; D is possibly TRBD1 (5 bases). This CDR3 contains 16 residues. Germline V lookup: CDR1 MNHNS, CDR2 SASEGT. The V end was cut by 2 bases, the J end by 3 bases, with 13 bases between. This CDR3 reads CASSEIWTLDTGELFF. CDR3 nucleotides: TGTGCCAGCAGTGAAATTTGGACACTCGACACCGGGGAGCTGTTTTTT.